This T cell receptor beta chain stems from a study of cytomegalovirus exposure and HLA in healthy donors. Concerning this clone itself: Other DNA sequences in this sample translate to the same CDR3.

13 Jbeta primers and 60 Vbeta primers were used for the PCR. Measured with immunoSEQ multiplex PCR; TCRdb has only the in-frame clones, and not every one. The sample yields about 250,000 clones, about 80% seen once. The CDR3 extends over 14 amino acids. Germline assignment: CDR1 SGDLS and CDR2 YYNGEE. J lost 4 bases, V lost 2 bases, and 3 bases had no gene match. The receptor comes from a girl aged 2 to 10 in good health and CMV-seronegative. The material sequenced was PBMCs. V gene TRBV9 combines with J gene TRBJ2-7, with TRBD1 matching 10 bases. CDR3 region: CASSVGQGGYEQYF. The CDR3 DNA reads TGTGCCAGCAGCGTCGGACAGGGGGGATACGAGCAGTACTTC.